The clone carrying this T cell receptor beta chain was picked up one time. The V and J ends lost 2 bases and 1 base, in that order; junction bases with no gene match: 4. The CDR3 is 15 amino acids. Germline values: CDR1 SGHTA, CDR2 FQGTGA. The sample comes from a study of T cells in localized non-small cell lung cancer. The assay was immunoSEQ multiplex PCR, and TCRdb's table has in-frame clones only and misses some. The repertoire holds 12,000 or so clones, with 83% as singletons. This TCR was sampled from a male donor aged 60 or over with stage I lung adenocarcinoma. This material consisted of peripheral blood, taken before any cancer treatment. The chain recombines TRBV7-3 with TRBJ1-1, with 7 bases matching TRBD1. The chain's CDR3 is CASSLGGQQNTEAFF. As DNA, the CDR3 is TGTGCCAGCAGCTTAGGGGGACAGCAGAACACTGAAGCTTTCTTT.